The following is a T cell receptor (beta chain) sequence with its context. Its specificity is unknown. This record comes from a study of CD8+ T cells in alopecia areata. Sequencing relied on a cDNA template that was reverse transcribed from extracted RNA. This table comes from immunoSEQ multiplex PCR, and its TCRdb copy is limited to in-frame clones, with some not included. The data show about 160,000 clones, approximately 45% seen once. Study-wide results and caveats: Lesional scalp, notably in alopecia totalis/universalis, had clonality above that of normal scalp.

Starting from PBMCs, sorting isolated CD4+ and CD8+ T cells. This clonotype originated in a human donor with alopecia areata. Sequenced sample: CD4+ T cells sorted from blood.

CDR3: CAWNRLDFNYGYTF. CDR3 bases: TGTGCCTGGAATCGTCTGGATTTTAACTATGGCTACACCTTC. The chain has TRBV30 and TRBJ1-2; D remains ambiguous. CDR1 and CDR2 (germline): GTSNPN, SVGIG (reference sequence). The V and J ends lost 4 bases and 1 base respectively, with 13 bases between them. This CDR3 comprises 14 residues.